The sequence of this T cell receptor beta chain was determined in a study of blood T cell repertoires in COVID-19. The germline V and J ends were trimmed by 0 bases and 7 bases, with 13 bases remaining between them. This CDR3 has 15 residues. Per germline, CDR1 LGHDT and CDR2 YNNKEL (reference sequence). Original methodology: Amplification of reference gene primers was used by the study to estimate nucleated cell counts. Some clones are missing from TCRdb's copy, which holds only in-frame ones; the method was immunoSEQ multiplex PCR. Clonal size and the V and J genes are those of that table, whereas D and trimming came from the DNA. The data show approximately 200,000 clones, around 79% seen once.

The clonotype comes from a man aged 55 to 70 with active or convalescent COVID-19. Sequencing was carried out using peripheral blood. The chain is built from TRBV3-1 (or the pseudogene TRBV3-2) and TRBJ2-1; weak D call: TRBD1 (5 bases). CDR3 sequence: CASSQEGHRMNEQFF. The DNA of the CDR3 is TGTGCCAGCAGCCAAGAGGGTCACAGGATGAATGAGCAGTTCTTC.